The 14 T cell receptor beta chains presented below share a single source sample, sequenced in a study of OX40 agonist ivuxolimab in advanced cancers. Method: immunoSEQ multiplex PCR; TCRdb's copy keeps in-frame clones and lacks some. The sample includes under 95,000 clones, roughly 83% seen only once; the top ten take 6.5% to 7.5%. Here the sequenced sample was CD4+ or CD8+ T cells sorted from blood, taken in a trial of the OX40 agonist ivuxolimab. Source of these receptors: an adult with an advanced solid tumor such as melanoma, head and neck, liver or kidney cancer.

This clone was observed once. The chain uses TRBV2 and TRBJ1-4, with D hard to call. V was pared by 6 bases and J by 7 bases, with 24 bases between. Germline V gives CDR1 SNHLY, CDR2 FYNNEI. The CDR3 is 17 amino acids. DNA of the CDR3: TGTGCCAGCAGCCATACCCTGGCAGGCGCTACCTCTGAAAAACTGTTTTTT. This translates into CASSHTLAGATSEKLFF.

The chain combines TRBV7-2 with TRBJ1-3, with D uncertain. CDR1 and CDR2 from the germline V gene are SGHTA and FQGNSA. Trimming left V 7 bases short and J 0 bases short, with 13 bases between. This CDR3 is 15 amino acids long. CDR3 nucleotide sequence: TGTGCCAGCACCTTGGGGATAACCTCTGGAAACACCATATATTTT. Its translation: CASTLGITSGNTIYF.

The genes are TRBV6-1 and TRBJ1-5, with D uncertain. The length of the CDR3 is 15 residues. Per the germline V gene, CDR1 is MNHNS and CDR2 is SASEGT. Trimming took 7 bases from V and 4 from J, leaving 17 bases between them. CDR3 in amino acids: CASTTLHGPNQPQHF. In DNA form, the CDR3 reads TGTGCCAGCACCACACTACACGGTCCAAATCAGCCCCAGCATTTT.

The V and J genes are TRBV5-1 and TRBJ2-5; 9 bases are shared with TRBD1. Germline lookup yields CDR1 SGHRS and CDR2 YFSETQ. The CDR3 totals 16 residues. The V segment lost 3 bases and the J segment 8 bases; nucleotides outside the gene matches: 14. The chain's CDR3 is CASSSKTGGGTSTQYF. Here the CDR3 DNA reads TGCGCCAGCAGCTCCAAAACAGGGGGCGGGACAAGCACCCAGTACTTC.

The chain links TRBV7-9 to TRBJ1-1; D ambiguous. CDR3 length: 12 amino acids. Trimming took 5 bases from V and 6 from J, leaving 10 bases between them. Germline V CDR1 and CDR2: SEHNR, FQNEAQ (reference sequence). CDR3 nucleotide sequence: TGTGCCAGCAGCCTTAGTTCGGCTGAAGCTTTCTTT. It codes for CASSLSSAEAFF.

The chain employs TRBV7-3 and TRBJ2-3; D is ambiguous. CDR3 length: 14 amino acids. Trimming pared 1 base from V and 4 bases from J, leaving 9 bases between. Per germline, CDR1 SGHTA and CDR2 FQGTGA. CDR3 DNA: TGTGCCAGCAGCTTAATTCCGGCCTCAGATACGCAGTATTTT. It codes for CASSLIPASDTQYF.

A note on this clone: At the DNA level, this CDR3 is encoded by other sequences in the same sample as well. The CDR3 DNA reads TGTGCCTGGAGTGGTGGGGGGAGGAATGGCTACACCTTC. It specifies CAWSGGGRNGYTF. This rearrangement joins TRBV30 to TRBJ1-2, with D possibly matching TRBD1 (5 bases). The V gene's germline CDR1 is GTSNPN and CDR2 SVGIG (reference sequence). The CDR3 runs 13 residues. V was pared by 1 base and J by 6 bases, with 12 bases between.

This chain's CDR3 is CASSFQRDTQYF. The CDR3 DNA is TGTGCCAGCAGCTTTCAAAGGGATACGCAGTATTTT. J is TRBJ2-3 and V is TRBV7-2; D is ambiguous. The CDR3 has 12 residues. Trimming took off 3 bases at V and 6 bases at J, with 7 bases between the two ends. The germline V gene encodes CDR1 SGHTA and CDR2 FQGNSA.

This chain joins TRBV5-1 and TRBJ2-1, with 10 bases identical to TRBD2. Trimming took 1 base from V and 6 from J; bases not matched to a gene: 4. Germline V lookup: CDR1 SGHRS, CDR2 YFSETQ. This CDR3 is 15 amino acids long. CDR3: CASSLLSGGGNEQFF. In nucleotides, the CDR3 is TGCGCCAGCAGCTTGTTAAGCGGGGGGGGCAATGAGCAGTTCTTC.

The J gene is TRBJ2-1, the V gene TRBV5-1; TRBD2 matches at 8 bases. V lost 0 bases, J lost 5 bases, and 4 bases stayed unmatched. In germline, CDR1 is SGHRS, CDR2 YFSETQ. CDR3 length: 15 amino acids. CDR3 sequence: CASSLVSGSNNEQFF. In DNA form, the CDR3 reads TGCGCCAGCAGCTTGGTAAGCGGGAGTAACAATGAGCAGTTCTTC.

The chain recombines TRBV6-1 with TRBJ1-2, with D hard to call. Germline V gene sequence: CDR1 MNHNS, CDR2 SASEGT. The CDR3 loop spans 13 amino acids. V lost 6 bases, J lost 2 bases, and 10 bases lay in between. This CDR3 reads CASSRDDNYGYTF. CDR3 DNA: TGTGCCAGCAGCCGAGACGACAACTATGGCTACACCTTC.

The count of this clone is one. The chain uses TRBV4-1 and TRBJ1-1; 10 bases fit TRBD1. Germline trimming cut 2 bases from V and 1 base from J; bases unmatched to any gene: 4. Germline CDR1 MGHRA, CDR2 YSYEKL. This CDR3 is built from 16 residues. CDR3 region: CASSQSTGGANTEAFF. DNA of the CDR3: TGCGCCAGCAGCCAATCGACAGGGGGCGCGAACACTGAAGCTTTCTTT.

This chain uses TRBV27 with TRBJ1-1; the D is unclear. Germline V lookup: CDR1 MNHEY, CDR2 SMNVEV (reference sequence). The CDR3 has 14 amino acids. V lost 6 bases and J lost 4, with 15 bases in between. The CDR3: CASSRAGGSTEAFF. The CDR3, as DNA: TGTGCCAGCAGCCGGGCGGGAGGGTCCACTGAAGCTTTCTTT.

The count of this clone is one. The chain recombines TRBV6-5 with TRBJ2-3; 9 bases map to TRBD2. CDR3 length: 15 amino acids. Per germline, CDR1 MNHEY and CDR2 SVGAGI. V gave up 5 bases and J gave up 2 bases; unmatched junction bases: 5. The CDR3 spells CASSRAGGHTDTQYF. The DNA for the CDR3 is TGTGCCAGCAGTCGAGCGGGAGGCCACACAGATACGCAGTATTTT.